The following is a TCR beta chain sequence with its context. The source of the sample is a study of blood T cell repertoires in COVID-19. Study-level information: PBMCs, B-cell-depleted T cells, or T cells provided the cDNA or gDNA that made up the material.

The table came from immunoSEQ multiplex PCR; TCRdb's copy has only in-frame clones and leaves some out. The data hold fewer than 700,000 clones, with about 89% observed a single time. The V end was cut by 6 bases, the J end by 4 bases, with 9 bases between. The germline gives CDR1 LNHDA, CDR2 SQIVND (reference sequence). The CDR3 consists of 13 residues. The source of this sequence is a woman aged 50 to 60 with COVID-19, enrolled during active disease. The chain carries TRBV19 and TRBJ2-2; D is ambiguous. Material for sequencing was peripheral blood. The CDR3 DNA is TGTGCCAGTAGGTTCTTGGCCACCGGGGAGCTGTTTTTT. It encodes CASRFLATGELFF.